This TCR beta chain is drawn from a study of glioma-infiltrating T cells. Study-wide points: Above-expected tissue-blood divergence occurred in all gliomas, most in low-grade ones. Only very few CDR3 sequences appeared in both tissue and blood.

Using RNA template, CDR3s of TCR alpha and beta were amplified with iRepertoire arm-PCR. One-step reverse transcription and amplification started from around 100-400 ng of tissue mRNA or PBMC total RNA. TCRdb re-called the multiplex PCR reads with MiXCR, one entry per CDR3 protein. The data contain 150,000 to 200,000 distinct CDR3 sequences, about 40% of them singletons. Germline V gives CDR1 SGHKS, CDR2 YYEKEE (reference sequence). There are 15 residues in the CDR3. The V end was cut by 3 bases, the J end by 0 bases, with 10 bases between. Worth noting for this clonotype: Its antigen is not identified.

The sequencing sample was made of glioma tissue, nonneoplastic brain tissue, or PBMCs (not recorded which). The sequence came from a human donor with low-grade glioma or glioblastoma, undergoing nonglioma brain surgery, or in good health (not recorded which). The chain is built from TRBV5-5 and TRBJ2-1; D remains unclear. The CDR3 DNA reads TGTGCCAGCAGCTCCGACTGGAGCTCCTACAATGAGCAGTTCTTC. This codes for CASSSDWSSYNEQFF.